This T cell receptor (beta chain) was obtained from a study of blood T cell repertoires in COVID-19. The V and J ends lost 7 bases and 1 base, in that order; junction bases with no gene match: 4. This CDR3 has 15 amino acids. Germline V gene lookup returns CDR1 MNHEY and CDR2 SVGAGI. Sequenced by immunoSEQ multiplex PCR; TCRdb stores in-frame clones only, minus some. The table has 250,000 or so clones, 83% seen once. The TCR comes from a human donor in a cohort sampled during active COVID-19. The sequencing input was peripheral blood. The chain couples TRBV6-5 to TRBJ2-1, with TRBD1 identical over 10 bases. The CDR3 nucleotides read TGTGCCAGCAACTGGGACAGGGGATCCTACAATGAGCAGTTCTTC. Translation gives CASNWDRGSYNEQFF.